This TCR beta chain was retrieved from a study of blood T cells in healthy people across ages. On this clonotype: What it binds is not known.

Primed by a sample-barcoded 5' primer and a J-beta primer mix, a second PCR proceeded for roughly 7 to 11 cycles. CDR3-containing paired-end reads numbered at least 2.5 million in each sample. A single record per CDR3 protein comes from TCRdb applying MiXCR to the 5' RACE reads. The table records roughly 1,500,000 distinct CDR3 sequences, roughly a third of them present only once. General study points: The lack of PBMC sorting stopped any conclusive naive versus antigen-experienced comparison.

This CDR3 is built from 12 residues. Germline CDR1 and CDR2: MNHEY and SMNVEV (reference sequence). V was pared by 8 bases and J by 6 bases, with 14 bases between. This TCR came from a woman aged 25 to 39 in good health. J is TRBJ2-7 and V is TRBV27, with TRBD1 as a possible D gene (6 bases). Material: blood. The CDR3, as DNA: TGTGCCAGCCCATTACAGGGACCCGAGCAGTACTTC. This gives the protein CASPLQGPEQYF.